These 23 T cell receptor beta chains share one sample of origin, sequenced in a study of regulatory T cells in long-lasting Graves disease. Arm-PCR of CDR3 regions and iRepertoire HTBI primers were used to build TCR beta libraries. Each CDR3 protein is one row after TCRdb ran MiXCR on the multiplex PCR reads. The sample consists of about 440,000 distinct CDR3 sequences, 16% of them appearing once. Time point: newly diagnosed GD, antithyroid drugs for less than 3 months. Scientists built the TCR library using RNA that was extracted from PBMCs. These data were likewise used in another study, on T cells in Graves' hyperthyroidism and ophthalmopathy.

Sequences were derived from peripheral blood mononuclear cells (PBMCs), sampled at new diagnosis, from a patient treated with antithyroid drugs. The receptors were sampled from a woman aged 18-29 years with Graves disease.

This clonotype was detected many times. V is TRBV13 and J is TRBJ1-3, with TRBD1 matching 8 bases. Trimming removed 7 bases from V and 2 bases from J; junction bases left unmatched: 4. Germline V lookup: CDR1 PRHDT, CDR2 FYEKMQ (reference sequence). The CDR3 runs to 14 residues. The CDR3 nucleotides read TGTGCCAGCAAACTACAGGGGGCTGGAAACACCATATATTTT. It codes for CASKLQGAGNTIYF.

As to this clonotype: The CDR3 does not end in the conserved phenylalanine or tryptophan, so this is likely a read error. The rearrangement uses TRBV6-2 or TRBV6-3 and TRBJ2-1, with 9 positions matching TRBD2. Germline trimming cut 6 bases from V and 7 bases from J; bases unmatched to any gene: 13. The CDR3 runs 16 residues. The V gene's germline CDR1 is MNHEY and CDR2 SVGEGT. Here the CDR3 DNA reads TGTGCCAGCAGCCCCCGGAGTAGCGGGAGAGTAAATGAGCAGTTCTCC. Protein sequence: CASSPRSSGRVNEQFS.

The chain employs TRBV7-2 and TRBJ1-5, with TRBD1 as a possible D gene (5 bases). With 2 bases removed from V and 2 bases from J, the gap between germline ends came to 19 bases. The CDR3 consists of 18 residues. Germline values: CDR1 SGHTA, CDR2 FQGNSA. As DNA, the CDR3 is TGTGCCAGCAGCTTACTGGGACGTTCGTTGCTTGGCAATCAGCCCCAGCATTTT. Its translation is CASSLLGRSLLGNQPQHF.

At least ten counts were recorded for this clonotype. V and J are TRBV2 and TRBJ2-7, with 10 bases matching TRBD2. The CDR3 sequence is 17 residues long. V gave up 3 bases and J gave up 4 bases; unmatched junction bases: 12. Germline V lookup: CDR1 SNHLY, CDR2 FYNNEI. This chain's CDR3 is CASSDMSGRAFSYEQYF. The CDR3 DNA is TGTGCCAGCAGTGATATGAGCGGGAGGGCCTTTTCATACGAGCAGTACTTC.

The chain joins TRBV5-4 to TRBJ2-7, with 8 bases matching TRBD2. The CDR3 totals 15 residues. Germline values: CDR1 SGHNT, CDR2 YYREEE (reference sequence). The J segment lost 4 bases and the V segment lost 0 bases, leaving 6 bases of the junction unmatched. CDR3 protein: CASSLVATSDYEQYF. CDR3 DNA: TGTGCCAGCAGCTTGGTAGCGACTAGCGATTACGAGCAGTACTTC.

CDR3 nucleotide sequence: TGCAGTGCTAGAGATGGGACTAGCGGGAGGCCCAATGAGCAGTTCTTC. It translates to CSARDGTSGRPNEQFF. The V and J genes are TRBV20-1 and TRBJ2-1; 15 positions agree with TRBD2. The CDR3 is made up of 16 amino acids. Germline CDR1 DFQATT, CDR2 SNEGSKA (reference sequence). V lost 0 bases and J lost 6; bases outside the gene matches: 3.

V and J are TRBV5-6 and TRBJ2-1, with 9 nucleotides matching TRBD2. The germline V gene has CDR1 SGHDT and CDR2 YYEEEE. With 4 bases clipped from V and 0 bases from J, the junction kept 5 bases outside the gene matches. CDR3 length: 16 amino acids. CDR3 in DNA: TGTGCCAGCAGCATCCTTAGCGGGAGCTCCTACAATGAGCAGTTCTTC. It specifies CASSILSGSSYNEQFF.

This clonotype occurred many times. This rearrangement joins TRBV7-2 to TRBJ2-5, with 9 positions matching TRBD1. CDR1 is SGHTA and CDR2 is FQGNSA in the germline V gene. The CDR3 has 15 residues. With 4 bases clipped from V and 1 base from J, the junction kept 4 bases outside the gene matches. CDR3 sequence (DNA): TGTGCCAGCAGCTCTCGACAGGGGGGCCAAGAGACCCAGTACTTC. It yields the protein CASSSRQGGQETQYF.

This clonotype was recorded a few times. The CDR3 DNA reads TGTGCCAGCGGACCCCTAGGGGGTAGCACAGATACGCAGTATTTT. Amino acids: CASGPLGGSTDTQYF. The J gene is TRBJ2-3, the V gene TRBV28; D is possibly TRBD1 (6 bases). V shed 8 bases and J shed 0 bases, with 15 bases lying between them. Germline values: CDR1 MDHEN, CDR2 SYDVKM. The CDR3 is made up of 15 amino acids.

This chain connects TRBV10-3 to TRBJ2-5; D might be TRBD2 (7 bases). The CDR3 contains 16 residues. Trimming removed 3 bases from V and 2 bases from J, with 16 bases in between. Germline CDR1 reads ENHRY; CDR2 reads SYGVKD. As DNA, the CDR3 is TGTGCCATCAGTGAAGGGGGGGGGACCCCACAAGAGACCCAGTACTTC. It yields the protein CAISEGGGTPQETQYF.

This clonotype appeared many times. This chain uses TRBV7-8 with TRBJ1-5, with a possible D match to TRBD1 (5 bases). The germline V and J ends were trimmed by 1 base and 1 base, with 8 bases remaining between them. This CDR3 has 15 residues. Germline V gene sequence: CDR1 SGHVS, CDR2 FQNEAQ. The CDR3 DNA reads TGTGCCAGCAGCTTAGGGGCAGGGAGCAATCAGCCCCAGCATTTT. It translates to CASSLGAGSNQPQHF.

As concerns this clonotype: This may be a read error: a much more frequent sequence differs by one nucleotide. The chain combines TRBV28 with TRBJ2-5; a possible D gene is TRBD2 (5 bases). Germline loops: CDR1 MDHEN, CDR2 SYDVKM. Trimming took off 8 bases at V and 4 bases at J, with 20 bases between the two ends. This CDR3 is 15 amino acids long. CDR3 amino acids: CASSPPVGGGETQYF. As DNA, the CDR3 is TGTGCCAGCTCACCACCGGTGGGTGGAGGAGAGACCCAGTACTTC.

This clonotype was picked up many times. This chain links TRBV18 with TRBJ2-1; weak D call: TRBD1 (6 bases). In germline, CDR1 is KGHSH, CDR2 LQKENI. This CDR3 is 15 amino acids long. The ends were cut back, 6 bases at V and 3 bases at J, with 15 bases in the middle. The chain's CDR3 is CASSPPDSSYNEQFF. The CDR3 DNA reads as TGTGCCAGCTCCCCCCCGGACAGCAGCTACAATGAGCAGTTCTTC.

In this sample, this clonotype turned up a few times. The chain combines TRBV7-9 with TRBJ2-3; 10 bases map to TRBD2. Germline V gives CDR1 SEHNR, CDR2 FQNEAQ (reference sequence). The CDR3 length is 15 residues. J gave up 5 bases and V 5 bases, and 7 bases lay outside the gene matches. CDR3 in amino acids: CASSEREGLLDTQYF. CDR3 sequence (DNA): TGTGCCAGCAGCGAGCGGGAGGGCCTTTTAGATACGCAGTATTTT.

This chain joins TRBV4-2 and TRBJ2-1, with D perhaps matching TRBD2 (6 bases). The CDR3 extends over 14 amino acids. V gave up 1 base and J gave up 7 bases, with 11 bases separating them. Germline V CDR1 and CDR2: LGHNA, YNFKEQ. CDR3: CASSQGLGLNEQFF. The DNA of the CDR3 is TGTGCCAGCAGCCAAGGACTAGGGTTGAATGAGCAGTTCTTC.

There are many counts of this clonotype. The chain has TRBV28 and TRBJ2-7, with 8 bases lining up with TRBD1. CDR1 MDHEN and CDR2 SYDVKM come from the germline V gene. CDR3 length: 12 residues. V lost 6 bases, J lost 7 bases, and 5 bases stayed unmatched. CDR3 nucleotides: TGTGCCAGCAGATATACAGGGGGGGAGCAGTACTTC. It is translated as CASRYTGGEQYF.

This clonotype was recorded a few times. The chain is built from TRBV7-3 and TRBJ1-2, with D unclear. Per the germline V gene, CDR1 is SGHTA and CDR2 is FQGTGA. The CDR3 is 14 amino acids. V lost 8 bases, J lost 4 bases, and 17 bases lay in between. CDR3 nucleotide sequence: TGTGCCAGCGCCCCGGGAGGGAGTAGCTATGGCTACACCTTC. This codes for CASAPGGSSYGYTF.

As to this clonotype: This likely stems from a read error, as it lies one base from a far larger clone. A read error is likely, as this CDR3 ends without the conserved phenylalanine or tryptophan. The chain couples TRBV2 to TRBJ2-7; D assignment may be TRBD1 or TRBD2 (5 bases each). CDR1 and CDR2 from the germline V gene are SNHLY and FYNNEI. V dropped 5 bases and J dropped 0 bases, with 14 bases sitting between them. This CDR3 has 15 amino acids. Here the CDR3 reads CASSFYRGVSYEQYL. The CDR3 region has the DNA TGTGCCAGCAGTTTTTATCGGGGCGTCTCCTACGAGCAGTACCTC.

A remark on this clonotype: The junction and the germline gene differ at one end; a read error may be behind it. The genes are TRBV12-3 or TRBV12-4 and TRBJ1-2; tentatively, D is TRBD1 (6 bases). This CDR3 spans 14 amino acids. The CDR3 here is CASSPGTNIYSYTF. The DNA of the CDR3 is TGTGCCAGCAGTCCCGGGACAAATATCTATAGCTACACCTTC.

The chain combines TRBV12-3 or TRBV12-4 with TRBJ2-1; 10 bases are shared with TRBD2. J gave up 3 bases and V 4 bases, and 6 bases lay outside the gene matches. The CDR3 has 16 amino acids. The CDR3 DNA is TGTGCCAGCAGTTCCCAACCTAGCGGGGGCTACAATGAGCAGTTCTTC. Its translation: CASSSQPSGGYNEQFF.

This chain joins TRBV5-6 and TRBJ1-1; no definite D call. This CDR3 comprises 12 residues. Germline-derived CDR1 and CDR2 are SGHDT and YYEEEE. Trimming removed 4 bases from V and 1 base from J, with 5 bases in between. The CDR3 DNA is TGTGCCAGCAGCAAGGGGAACACTGAAGCTTTCTTT. This translates into CASSKGNTEAFF.

This clonotype was observed a handful of times. Being one base from a much bigger clone, this may be a read error. The J gene is TRBJ2-1, the V gene TRBV11-1; 8 bases are a match to TRBD2. This CDR3 region has 13 residues. The germline V gene encodes CDR1 SGHAT and CDR2 FQDESV (reference sequence). DNA for the CDR3: TGTGCCAGCAGCTGGGACCGGGGGGGTGAGCAGCTCTTC. Translated, it gives CASSWDRGGEQLF.

Ten or more counts support this clonotype. The chain is built from TRBV28 and TRBJ2-1; 8 bases line up with TRBD1. The CDR3 covers 14 residues. V shed 6 bases and J 4 bases; nucleotides not matched to a gene: 5. In germline, CDR1 is MDHEN, CDR2 SYDVKM. CDR3 protein: CASSRTGIYNEQFF. The CDR3 bases are TGTGCCAGCAGCCGGACAGGGATTTACAATGAGCAGTTCTTC.